These 21 T cell receptor beta chains share one sample of origin, sequenced in a study of cytomegalovirus exposure and HLA in healthy donors. The PCR ran on 60 Vbeta and 13 Jbeta primers. Profiled with immunoSEQ multiplex PCR; TCRdb holds only in-frame clones, not every one. The table lists some 190,000 clones, 81% of them singletons. The sequencing input was PBMCs. Source of these receptors: a man in his forties in good health and CMV-seropositive.

The rearrangement links TRBV2 to TRBJ2-7; D is possibly TRBD1 (6 bases). Germline CDR1 SNHLY, CDR2 FYNNEI. V lost 4 bases, J lost 3 bases, and 10 bases lay in between. The CDR3 covers 13 residues. The CDR3, as DNA: TGTGCCAGCAGTGTCGACAGGTACTACGAGCAGTACTTC. Protein: CASSVDRYYEQYF.

This clone came up a few times. The chain couples TRBV6-4 to TRBJ2-3; TRBD1 might be the D (6 bases). V was pared by 4 bases and J by 5 bases, with 10 bases between. The length of the CDR3 is 13 residues. The germline V gene has CDR1 MRHNA and CDR2 SNTAGT. The CDR3 sequence: CASSGQQGDTQYF. The DNA for the CDR3 is TGTGCCAGCAGTGGCCAACAGGGAGATACGCAGTATTTT.

The gene calls are TRBV18 and TRBJ1-1, with 11 bases fitting TRBD1. Germline V gene lookup returns CDR1 KGHSH and CDR2 LQKENI. After removal of 5 bases from V and 3 bases from J, the junction contained 14 bases not matched to a gene. The CDR3 loop spans 18 amino acids. The CDR3 region is CASSSYGQGAEEDTEAFF. The CDR3 DNA reads TGTGCCAGCTCATCCTATGGACAGGGGGCAGAGGAAGACACTGAAGCTTTCTTT.

This clone was seen only once. The CDR3 loop reads CASSSTPGAVYGYTF. The CDR3 coding sequence is TGTGCCAGTAGTTCCACGCCAGGGGCGGTCTATGGCTACACCTTC. The chain uses TRBV19 and TRBJ1-2, with D perhaps matching TRBD1 (6 bases). V was shortened by 5 bases and J by 4 bases, with 17 bases between the two germline ends. CDR1 is LNHDA and CDR2 is SQIVND in the germline V gene (reference sequence). This CDR3 comprises 15 residues.

This chain joins TRBV7-9 and TRBJ2-7; 12 positions agree with TRBD2. This CDR3 has 15 residues. Germline CDR1 and CDR2: SEHNR and FQNEAQ (reference sequence). V shed 5 bases and J 5 bases; nucleotides not matched to a gene: 7. The CDR3 nucleotides are TGTGCCAGCAGCGAGGGACTAGCGGGCGTCGACGAGCAGTACTTC. Encoded protein: CASSEGLAGVDEQYF.

The rearrangement uses TRBV18 and TRBJ2-7; 7 nucleotides line up with TRBD1. Per germline, CDR1 KGHSH and CDR2 LQKENI. With V trimmed by 4 bases and J by 4 bases, 7 bases remained unmatched. The CDR3 covers 14 residues. The chain's CDR3 is CASSRNRGEYEQYF. The CDR3 nucleotides read TGTGCCAGCTCACGGAACAGGGGCGAGTACGAGCAGTACTTC.

The chain uses TRBV19 and TRBJ2-5, with D perhaps TRBD2 (6 bases). Per the germline V gene, CDR1 is LNHDA and CDR2 is SQIVND (reference sequence). The CDR3 is 14 amino acids. The V and J ends lost 3 bases and 4 bases respectively, with 12 bases between them. The CDR3 spells CASSIGGVLETQYF. CDR3 DNA: TGTGCCAGTAGTATTGGAGGGGTTCTAGAGACCCAGTACTTC.

J is TRBJ1-1 and V is TRBV12-5, with D possibly matching TRBD1 (5 bases). Per germline, CDR1 LGHNT and CDR2 FRNRAP. This CDR3 comprises 15 residues. V dropped 7 bases and J dropped 1 base, with 16 bases sitting between them. CDR3 sequence (DNA): TGTGCTAGTGTCCCCTGGGGGGGGACGAACACTGAAGCTTTCTTT. As protein: CASVPWGGTNTEAFF.

This clone appeared once. V is TRBV6-6 and J is TRBJ2-7; 7 bases map to TRBD2. The CDR3 has 14 residues. V was pared by 6 bases and J by 0 bases, with 5 bases of the junction left unmatched. Germline CDR1 MNHNY, CDR2 SVGAGI (reference sequence). The CDR3 nucleotides are TGTGCCAGCAGAGACGGCGGGAGCTCCTACGAGCAGTACTTC. Protein product: CASRDGGSSYEQYF.

This chain joins TRBV18 and TRBJ1-2, with D possibly being TRBD1 (6 bases). The CDR3 covers 13 residues. With 2 bases removed from V and 6 bases from J, the gap between germline ends came to 10 bases. Germline V CDR1 and CDR2: KGHSH, LQKENI. The CDR3 sequence is CASSPRQDHGYTF. CDR3 in DNA: TGTGCCAGCTCACCAAGACAGGATCATGGCTACACCTTC.

The V and J genes are TRBV5-6 and TRBJ2-5, with TRBD2 as a possible D gene (6 bases). This CDR3 is 14 amino acids long. V lost 4 bases and J lost 5, with 15 bases in between. Germline assignment: CDR1 SGHDT and CDR2 YYEEEE. CDR3 coding DNA: TGTGCCAGCAGCCCCTCCGGGGCGGGGGAGACCCAGTACTTC. Translation: CASSPSGAGETQYF. Full variable domain (missing parts from reference TRBV5-6 and TRBJ2-5): DAGVTQSPTHLIKTRGQQVTLRCSPKSGHDTVSWYQQALGQGPQFIFQYYEEEERQRGNFPDRFSGHQFPNYSSELNVNALLLGDSALYLCASSPSGAGETQYFGPGTRLLVL.

This chain links TRBV6-5 with TRBJ2-3, with D uncertain. The CDR3 spans 14 residues. V shed 5 bases and J shed 0 bases, with 9 bases lying between them. Germline V lookup: CDR1 MNHEY, CDR2 SVGAGI. Here the CDR3 DNA reads TGTGCCAGCAGTGTGATGGCCAGCACAGATACGCAGTATTTT. Translated: CASSVMASTDTQYF.

This clone occurred a few times. Written as DNA, the CDR3 is TGTGCCAGCAGTGACCGGACAGGGGGCCGCCAGCCCCAGCATTTT. It is translated as CASSDRTGGRQPQHF. V usage is TRBV2 and J usage is TRBJ1-5, with TRBD1 identical over 11 bases. The V segment lost 3 bases and the J segment 7 bases; nucleotides outside the gene matches: 5. The germline V gene has CDR1 SNHLY and CDR2 FYNNEI. The CDR3 consists of 15 residues.

The chain links TRBV15 to TRBJ2-7; 11 bases align to TRBD2. Germline V gene lookup returns CDR1 LNHNV and CDR2 YYDKDF (reference sequence). Losses at the gene ends were 5 bases for V and 5 bases for J; bases not matched to a gene: 8. The CDR3 is made up of 15 amino acids. CDR3 in amino acids: CATSSRLAGSHEQYF. Written as DNA, the CDR3 is TGTGCCACCAGCTCCAGACTAGCGGGGAGCCACGAGCAGTACTTC.

This sequence joins TRBV5-4 and TRBJ1-6, with 7 bases lining up with TRBD1. The junction had 13 bases not matched to a gene; V was cut back by 4 bases and J by 9 bases. Germline V gene sequence: CDR1 SGHNT, CDR2 YYREEE (reference sequence). The CDR3 loop spans 16 amino acids. The CDR3 spells CASSPQGTVEGSPLHF. Written as DNA, the CDR3 is TGTGCCAGCAGCCCCCAGGGGACAGTGGAGGGTTCACCCCTCCACTTT.

The J gene is TRBJ1-2, the V gene TRBV29-1; tentatively, D is TRBD1 (5 bases). The CDR3 is made up of 13 amino acids. V was trimmed by 1 base and J by 8 bases, leaving 14 bases between them. Germline assignment: CDR1 SQVTM and CDR2 ANQGSEA. In nucleotides, the CDR3 is TGCAGCGTTGAAGTTTGGGGGGGTCAGGGCTACACCTTC. Its translation: CSVEVWGGQGYTF.

The chain uses TRBV6-6 and TRBJ2-7; D gene uncertain. V lost 5 bases to trimming and J lost 9 bases, with 20 bases between them. The germline V gene encodes CDR1 MNHNY and CDR2 SVGAGI (reference sequence). CDR3 length: 14 residues. The CDR3 sequence: CASSVEGGDIGQYF. The CDR3 bases are TGTGCCAGCAGTGTCGAAGGCGGAGATATTGGGCAGTACTTC.

The chain carries TRBV5-1 and TRBJ2-5, with TRBD2 identical over 10 bases. Germline-derived CDR1 and CDR2 are SGHRS and YFSETQ. CDR3 length: 15 amino acids. The ends lost 4 bases at V and 2 bases at J; junction bases unmatched: 5. The CDR3 loop is CASSKWTSGQETQYF. For the CDR3, the DNA is TGCGCCAGCAGCAAATGGACTAGCGGACAAGAGACCCAGTACTTC.

This clone was counted a single time. The chain has TRBV28 and TRBJ1-2, with D perhaps TRBD1 (6 bases). CDR1 is MDHEN, CDR2 SYDVKM, per germline. V lost 2 bases, J lost 4 bases, and 8 bases lay in between. The length of the CDR3 is 13 residues. CDR3 region: CASSLQGIYGYTF. CDR3 in DNA: TGTGCCAGCAGTTTACAGGGGATCTATGGCTACACCTTC.

The chain has TRBV5-1 and TRBJ2-7; the D gene is possibly TRBD2 (6 bases). CDR3 length equals 14 residues. The germline V gene encodes CDR1 SGHRS and CDR2 YFSETQ. V gave up 7 bases and J gave up 1 base, with 15 bases separating them. The CDR3 loop is CASGEAGTSYEQYF. The CDR3 nucleotides are TGCGCCAGCGGGGAGGCAGGGACTTCCTACGAGCAGTACTTC.

This clone was picked up one time. The V call is TRBV5-4, the J call TRBJ2-7, with 9 bases fitting TRBD2. J gave up 5 bases and V 3 bases, and 3 bases lay outside the gene matches. CDR3 length equals 13 residues. Germline CDR1 and CDR2: SGHNT and YYREEE (reference sequence). The CDR3 coding sequence is TGTGCCAGCAGCTCCGGGACTAGCAACGAGCAGTACTTC. Translated, it gives CASSSGTSNEQYF.